This TCR beta chain emerged from a study of T cell responses to AZD1222 COVID-19 vaccine. As for the study in general: Pooled together were second doses at about 4 or about 12 weeks. Findings and caveats of the study: Among the donors, most were white British and more were female, and clonal diversity was possibly underestimated.

Comment on this clone: Its cognate antigen is unknown.

CDR1 and CDR2 from the germline V gene are SEHNR and FQNEAQ (reference sequence). Trimming pared 9 bases from V and 0 bases from J, leaving 8 bases between. The CDR3 loop spans 13 amino acids. This table comes from immunoSEQ multiplex PCR, and its TCRdb copy is limited to in-frame clones, with some not included. The repertoire holds about 140,000 clones, with 70% to 90% as singletons. The TCR originated in an adult in good health. The rearrangement uses TRBV7-9 and TRBJ2-2; possibly TRBD2 for D (5 bases). Sample: peripheral blood, taken on day 0 of AZD1222 vaccination. CDR3 sequence (DNA): TGTGCCAGTCAGGAGGCGAACACCGGGGAGCTGTTTTTT. Protein sequence: CASQEANTGELFF.